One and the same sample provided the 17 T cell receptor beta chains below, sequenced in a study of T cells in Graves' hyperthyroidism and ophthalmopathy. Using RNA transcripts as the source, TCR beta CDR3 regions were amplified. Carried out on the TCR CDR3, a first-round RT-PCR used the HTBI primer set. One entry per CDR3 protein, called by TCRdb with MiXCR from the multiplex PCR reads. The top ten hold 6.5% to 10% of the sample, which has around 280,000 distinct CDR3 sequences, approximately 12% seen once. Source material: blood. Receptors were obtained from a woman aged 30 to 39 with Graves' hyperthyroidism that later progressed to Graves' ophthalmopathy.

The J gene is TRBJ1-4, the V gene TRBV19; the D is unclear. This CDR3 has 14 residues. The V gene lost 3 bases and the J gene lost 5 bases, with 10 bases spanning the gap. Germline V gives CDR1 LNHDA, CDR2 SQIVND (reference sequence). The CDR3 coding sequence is TGTGCCAGTAGTATTACCGGAGACAATGAAAAACTGTTTTTT. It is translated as CASSITGDNEKLFF.

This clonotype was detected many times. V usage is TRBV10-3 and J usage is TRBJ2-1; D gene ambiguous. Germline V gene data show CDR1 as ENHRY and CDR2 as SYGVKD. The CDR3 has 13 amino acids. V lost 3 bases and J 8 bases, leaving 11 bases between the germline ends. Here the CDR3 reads CAISEGAVDEQFF. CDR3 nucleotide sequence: TGTGCCATCAGTGAAGGTGCGGTCGATGAGCAGTTCTTC.

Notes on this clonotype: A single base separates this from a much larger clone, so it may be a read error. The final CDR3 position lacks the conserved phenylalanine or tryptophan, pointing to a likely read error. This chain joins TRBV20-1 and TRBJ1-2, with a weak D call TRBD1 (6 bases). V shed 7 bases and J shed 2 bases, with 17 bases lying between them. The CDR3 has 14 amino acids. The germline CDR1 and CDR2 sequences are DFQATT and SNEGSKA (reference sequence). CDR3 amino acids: CSVPLQGSNYGYTS. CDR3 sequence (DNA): TGCAGTGTCCCATTACAGGGATCCAACTATGGCTACACCTCC.

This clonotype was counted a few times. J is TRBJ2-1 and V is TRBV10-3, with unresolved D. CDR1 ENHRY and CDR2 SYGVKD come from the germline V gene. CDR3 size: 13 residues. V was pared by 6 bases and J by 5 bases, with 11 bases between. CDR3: CAIRRLVNNEQFF. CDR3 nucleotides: TGTGCCATCAGAAGACTCGTAAACAATGAGCAGTTCTTC.

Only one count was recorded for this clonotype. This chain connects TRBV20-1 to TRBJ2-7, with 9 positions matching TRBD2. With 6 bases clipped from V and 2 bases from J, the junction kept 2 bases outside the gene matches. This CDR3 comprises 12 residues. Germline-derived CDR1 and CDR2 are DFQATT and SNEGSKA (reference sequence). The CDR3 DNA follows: TGCAGTGCCTGGACTAGCGCCTACGAGCAGTACTTC. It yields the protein CSAWTSAYEQYF.

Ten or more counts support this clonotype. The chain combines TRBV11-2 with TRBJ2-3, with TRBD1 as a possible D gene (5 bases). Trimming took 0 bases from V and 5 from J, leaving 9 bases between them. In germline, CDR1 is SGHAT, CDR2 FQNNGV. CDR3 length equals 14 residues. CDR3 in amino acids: CASSLEDTQDTQYF. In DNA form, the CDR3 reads TGTGCCAGCAGCTTAGAGGACACCCAAGATACGCAGTATTTT.

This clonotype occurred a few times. CDR3 protein: CASSSSGGGNSPLHF. The CDR3 coding sequence is TGTGCCAGCAGCTCATCAGGGGGAGGGAATTCACCCCTCCACTTT. This chain connects TRBV7-3 to TRBJ1-6; 7 bases agree with TRBD1. The CDR3 loop spans 15 amino acids. Per germline, CDR1 SGHTA and CDR2 FQGTGA. V was pared by 4 bases and J by 7 bases, with 7 bases of the junction left unmatched. The full variable domain, its missing parts supplied by reference TRBV7-3 and TRBJ1-6, is GAGVSQTPSNKVTEKGKYVELRCDPISGHTALYWYRQSLGQGPEFLIYFQGTGAADDSGLPNDRFFAVRPEGSVSTLKIQRTERGDSAVYLCASSSSGGGNSPLHFGNGTRLTVT.

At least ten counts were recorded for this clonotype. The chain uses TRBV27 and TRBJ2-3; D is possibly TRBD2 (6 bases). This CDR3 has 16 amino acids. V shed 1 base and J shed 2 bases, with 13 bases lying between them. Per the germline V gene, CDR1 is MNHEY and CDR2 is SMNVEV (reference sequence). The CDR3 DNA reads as TGTGCCAGCAGTTTATGGGCGGGATCGTTCACAGATACGCAGTATTTT. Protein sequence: CASSLWAGSFTDTQYF.

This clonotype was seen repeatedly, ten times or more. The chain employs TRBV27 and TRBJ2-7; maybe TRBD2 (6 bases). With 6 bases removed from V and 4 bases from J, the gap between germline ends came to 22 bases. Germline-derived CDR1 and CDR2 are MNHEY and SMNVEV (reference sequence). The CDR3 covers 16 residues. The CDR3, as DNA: TGTGCCAGCAGGCCCCCCGGGGGTTTAAAAGGGTACGAGCAGTACTTC. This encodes CASRPPGGLKGYEQYF.

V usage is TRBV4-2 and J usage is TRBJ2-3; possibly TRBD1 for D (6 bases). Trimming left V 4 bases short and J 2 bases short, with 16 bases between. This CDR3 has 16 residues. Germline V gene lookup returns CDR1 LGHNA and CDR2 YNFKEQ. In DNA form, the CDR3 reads TGTGCCAGCAGCCCCTCAGGGGCGGTCTACACAGATACGCAGTATTTT. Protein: CASSPSGAVYTDTQYF.

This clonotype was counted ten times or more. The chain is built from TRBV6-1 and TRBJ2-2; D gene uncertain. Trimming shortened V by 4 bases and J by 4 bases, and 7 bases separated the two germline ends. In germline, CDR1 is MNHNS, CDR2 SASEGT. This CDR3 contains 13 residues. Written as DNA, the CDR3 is TGTGCCAGCAGTGCTAGAGGCACCGGGGAGCTGTTTTTT. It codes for CASSARGTGELFF.

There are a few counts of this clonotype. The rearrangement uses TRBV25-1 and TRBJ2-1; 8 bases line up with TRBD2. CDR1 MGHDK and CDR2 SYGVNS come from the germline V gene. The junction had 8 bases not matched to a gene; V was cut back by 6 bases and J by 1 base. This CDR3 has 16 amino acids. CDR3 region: CASRYTSGVSYNEQFF. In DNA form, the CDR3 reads TGTGCCAGCAGGTATACTAGCGGAGTATCCTACAATGAGCAGTTCTTC. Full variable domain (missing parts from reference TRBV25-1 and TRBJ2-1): EADIYQTPRYLVIGTGKKITLECSQTMGHDKMYWYQQDPGMELHLIHYSYGVNSTEKGDLSSESTVSRIRTEHFPLTLESARPSHTSQYLCASRYTSGVSYNEQFFGPGTRLTVL.

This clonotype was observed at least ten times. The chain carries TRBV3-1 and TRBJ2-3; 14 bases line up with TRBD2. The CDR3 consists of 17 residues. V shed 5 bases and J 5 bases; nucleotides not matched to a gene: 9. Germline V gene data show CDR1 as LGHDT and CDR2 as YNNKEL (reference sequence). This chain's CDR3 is CASSTTTSGRAGDTQYF. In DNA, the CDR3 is TGTGCCAGCAGCACTACGACTAGCGGGAGGGCCGGAGATACGCAGTATTTT.

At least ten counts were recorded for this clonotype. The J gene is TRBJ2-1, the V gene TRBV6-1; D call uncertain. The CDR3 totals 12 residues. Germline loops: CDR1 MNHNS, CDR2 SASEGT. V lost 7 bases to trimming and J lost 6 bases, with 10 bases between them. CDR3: CASTFNGNEQFF. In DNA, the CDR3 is TGTGCCAGCACTTTTAATGGCAATGAGCAGTTCTTC.

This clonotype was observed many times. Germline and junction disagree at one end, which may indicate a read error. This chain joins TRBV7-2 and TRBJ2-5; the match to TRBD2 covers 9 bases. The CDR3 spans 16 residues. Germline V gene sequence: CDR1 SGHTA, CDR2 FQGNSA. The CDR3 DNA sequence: TGTGCCAGCAGCTCCGAATGGGGGACTAGCCCCCGAGCAAACCACTTC. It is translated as CASSSEWGTSPRANHF.

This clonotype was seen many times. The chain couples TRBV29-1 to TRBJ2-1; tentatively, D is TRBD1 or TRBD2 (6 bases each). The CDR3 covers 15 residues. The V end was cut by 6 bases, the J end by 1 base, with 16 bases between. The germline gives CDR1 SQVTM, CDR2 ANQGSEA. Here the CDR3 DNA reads TGCAGCGTCCCCGAGGGGGACTTTTCCTACAATGAGCAGTTCTTC. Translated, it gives CSVPEGDFSYNEQFF.

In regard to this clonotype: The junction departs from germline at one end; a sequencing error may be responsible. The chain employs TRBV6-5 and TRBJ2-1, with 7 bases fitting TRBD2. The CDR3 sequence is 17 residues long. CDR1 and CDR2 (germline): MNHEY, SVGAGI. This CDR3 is CASSYSPLARTYNEQLF. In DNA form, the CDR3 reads TGTGCCAGCAGTTACTCCCCACTAGCGAGAACCTACAATGAGCAGCTCTTC.